The source of this TCR beta chain is a study of shared clonotypes between healthy human individuals. General study findings and limits: Depth was large, yet rarefaction showed that sorted-subset sequencing was incomplete. Generally, naive subsets (rather than memory subsets) showed larger estimated richness.

Sequencing used immunoSEQ multiplex PCR; TCRdb keeps in-frame clones, though not all of them. The profile shows roughly 1,000,000 clones, about four fifths of them singletons. This CDR3 region has 16 residues. J lost 0 bases, V lost 0 bases, and 4 bases had no gene match. Germline lookup yields CDR1 SGHRS and CDR2 YFSETQ. In regard to this clone: The antigen is unknown.

This chain joins TRBV5-1 and TRBJ2-7; TRBD2 aligns across 9 bases. Sequencing was done on a sample of memory CD4+ T cells from PBMCs. The subset here: CD45RA-negative fraction. The TCR originated in a young man in good health. Some clones in this sample may be carry-over from other donors' samples. This chain's CDR3 is CASSLVAGVVSYEQYF. The CDR3 DNA is TGCGCCAGCAGCTTGGTAGCGGGAGTCGTCTCCTACGAGCAGTACTTC.